Each of the 25 T cell receptor beta chains below was sequenced from the same sample in a study of T-cell reconstitution after alpha-beta-depleted transplantation in children. The TCRbeta library incorporated unique molecular identifiers. MiXCR, run by TCRdb on the PCR reads, gives a single entry per CDR3 protein. The sample contains 600,000 to 700,000 distinct CDR3 sequences, roughly 15% of which appear only once. Sequencing used PBMCs from the stem cell graft donor, obtained from the stem cell graft. These receptors came from a human donor who donated a stem cell graft to a child with acute myeloid leukemia.

This rearrangement joins TRBV15 to TRBJ2-5, with TRBD1 identical over 7 bases. The CDR3 consists of 14 residues. The V gene's germline CDR1 is LNHNV and CDR2 YYDKDF (reference sequence). The ends lost 4 bases at V and 1 base at J; junction bases unmatched: 3. The CDR3 is CATSKGALQETQYF. The DNA for the CDR3 is TGTGCCACCAGCAAGGGGGCCCTCCAAGAGACCCAGTACTTC.

This chain connects TRBV10-3 to TRBJ1-2; D may be TRBD1 (6 bases). CDR1 and CDR2 from the germline V gene are ENHRY and SYGVKD. There are 13 residues in the CDR3. Deletions cut 4 bases from V and 0 bases from J, with 6 bases between. CDR3 region: CAISGTANYGYTF. DNA of the CDR3: TGTGCCATCAGTGGGACAGCTAACTATGGCTACACCTTC.

This clonotype was detected ten times or more. The chain employs TRBV6-5 and TRBJ2-7, with TRBD1 matching 9 bases. The V segment lost 2 bases and the J segment 8 bases; nucleotides outside the gene matches: 10. Germline assignment: CDR1 MNHEY and CDR2 SVGAGI. This CDR3 contains 15 residues. The CDR3 region is CASSYPTGQGIKQYF. The DNA for the CDR3 is TGTGCCAGCAGTTACCCGACAGGACAGGGGATCAAGCAGTACTTC.

This clonotype has only a few counts. The gene calls are TRBV7-7 and TRBJ2-2, with D unclear. CDR3 length: 14 amino acids. The germline gives CDR1 SSHAT, CDR2 FNYEAQ (reference sequence). The V end lost 2 bases, the J end lost 1 base, and 5 bases lay between the germline ends. The CDR3 is CASSLIQNTGELFF. The CDR3 DNA sequence: TGTGCCAGCAGCTTAATACAGAACACCGGGGAGCTGTTTTTT. Drawing the rest from reference TRBV7-7 and TRBJ2-2, the complete variable domain is GAGVSQSPRYKVTKRGQDVTLRCDPISSHATLYWYQQALGQGPEFLTYFNYEAQPDKSGLPSDRFSAERPEGSISTLTIQRTEQRDSAMYRCASSLIQNTGELFFGEGSRLTVL.

This clonotype was observed a handful of times. This chain connects TRBV7-8 to TRBJ2-7, with 7 bases lining up with TRBD1. Trimming removed 4 bases from V and 2 bases from J; junction bases left unmatched: 5. Germline values: CDR1 SGHVS, CDR2 FQNEAQ. The CDR3 consists of 14 residues. CDR3 nucleotide sequence: TGTGCCAGCAGCTCGAACAGGGGAACCTACGAGCAGTACGTC. This encodes CASSSNRGTYEQYV.

In this sample, this clonotype turned up a few times. The chain is built from TRBV11-2 and TRBJ1-1, with a possible D match to TRBD1 (6 bases). Germline V lookup: CDR1 SGHAT, CDR2 FQNNGV. V was shortened by 10 bases and J by 8 bases, with 17 bases between the two germline ends. The CDR3 has 12 amino acids. Here the CDR3 DNA reads TGTGCCACAGAGGATCAGGGGATCGAAGCTTTCTTT. Its translation is CATEDQGIEAFF.

This clonotype was observed at least ten times. The chain combines TRBV7-8 with TRBJ2-3; perhaps TRBD1 as D (5 bases). Germline V gene data show CDR1 as SGHVS and CDR2 as FQNEAQ. The CDR3 has 13 residues. Trimming took off 5 bases at V and 6 bases at J, with 12 bases between the two ends. The CDR3 DNA sequence: TGTGCCAGCAGCGGCACCAGGGCCGATACGCAGTATTTT. Encoded protein: CASSGTRADTQYF. The whole variable domain, remainder taken from reference TRBV7-8 and TRBJ2-3, is GAGVSQSPRYKVAKRGQDVALRCDPISGHVSLFWYQQALGQGPEFLTYFQNEAQLDKSGLPSDRFFAERPEGSVSTLKIQRTQQEDSAVYLCASSGTRADTQYFGPGTRLTVL.

This clonotype showed up many times. CDR3 bases: TGCGCCAGCAGTGTAAGTGGAGGGGGTGGCAATTCACCCCTCCACTTT. This translates into CASSVSGGGGNSPLHF. The chain couples TRBV10-2 to TRBJ1-6; tentatively, D is TRBD1 (6 bases). The CDR3 extends over 16 amino acids. Trimming shortened V by 4 bases and J by 7 bases, and 17 bases separated the two germline ends. Looked up from germline, CDR1 is WSHSY and CDR2 is SAAADI.

Comments on this clonotype: A read error may be the cause here, since a much bigger clone is one base away. This sequence joins TRBV12-3 or TRBV12-4 and TRBJ2-5; 7 bases fit TRBD1. This CDR3 is 14 amino acids long. Trimming at V came to 7 bases and at J to 4 bases, leaving 9 bases not matched to a gene. CDR3 sequence (DNA): TGTGCCAGCAAACGGACAGGCGTCGGAGAGACCCAGTACTTC. This sequence encodes CASKRTGVGETQYF.

Of note for this clonotype: This may come from a read error, since a much larger clone is one base off. V and J are TRBV25-1 and TRBJ2-2; possible D gene TRBD2, 5 bases. CDR3 length equals 15 residues. CDR1 is MGHDK and CDR2 is SYGVNS in the germline V gene. V lost 4 bases and J lost 6, with 15 bases in between. This CDR3 is CASSAEERRSGELFF. CDR3 bases: TGTGCCAGCAGTGCGGAGGAAAGGCGGTCCGGGGAGCTGTTTTTT.

This rearrangement joins TRBV7-9 to TRBJ2-7; D is unclear. This CDR3 spans 12 amino acids. V was clipped by 0 bases and J by 3 bases, with 3 bases between them. Germline values: CDR1 SEHNR, CDR2 FQNEAQ (reference sequence). CDR3 amino acids: CASSLADYEQYV. The CDR3 DNA reads TGTGCCAGCAGCTTAGCGGACTACGAGCAGTACGTC.

This clonotype was found a few times. The gene calls are TRBV15 and TRBJ2-7; D gene ambiguous. V was shortened by 0 bases and J by 3 bases, with 9 bases between the two germline ends. CDR3 length: 14 residues. Germline V gives CDR1 LNHNV, CDR2 YYDKDF (reference sequence). The CDR3, as DNA: TGTGCCACCAGCAGAGATAAGGGCGTCTACGAGCAGTACGTC. Amino acids: CATSRDKGVYEQYV.

The chain links TRBV11-1 to TRBJ2-5; TRBD2 matches 8 bases. Germline V gene data show CDR1 as SGHAT and CDR2 as FQDESV (reference sequence). The V gene end was trimmed by 8 bases and the J gene end by 2 bases; junction bases not matched to a gene: 10. The CDR3 covers 15 residues. DNA of the CDR3: TGTGCCAGCGCCTATTCCGGGACTAGACAAGAGACCCAGTACTTC. It codes for CASAYSGTRQETQYF.

The chain couples TRBV20-1 to TRBJ1-4, with D possibly being TRBD1 (6 bases). The germline gives CDR1 DFQATT, CDR2 SNEGSKA (reference sequence). The CDR3 length is 16 residues. The ends were cut back, 4 bases at V and 6 bases at J, with 21 bases in the middle. The CDR3 sequence: CSANPVEGGGDEKLFF. The CDR3 region has the DNA TGCAGTGCTAACCCCGTTGAGGGGGGAGGGGATGAAAAACTGTTTTTT.

This clonotype came up a few times. The CDR3 spells CASSLEALLPLSGANVLTF. DNA of the CDR3: TGTGCCAGCAGCTTAGAGGCCCTCCTCCCCCTCTCTGGGGCCAACGTCCTGACTTTC. The chain carries TRBV11-2 and TRBJ2-6; D not resolved. Trimming took 0 bases from V and 0 from J, leaving 15 bases between them. The V gene's germline CDR1 is SGHAT and CDR2 FQNNGV. The CDR3 loop spans 19 amino acids.

This clonotype was counted many times. The chain carries TRBV20-1 and TRBJ1-2; no reliable D call. Looked up from germline, CDR1 is DFQATT and CDR2 is SNEGSKA (reference sequence). V lost 1 base to trimming and J lost 1 base, with 4 bases between them. The CDR3 extends over 12 amino acids. The CDR3 region is CSARALNYGYTF. CDR3 nucleotides: TGCAGTGCTAGAGCCCTTAACTATGGCTACACCTTC.

This clonotype was recorded many times. This chain links TRBV20-1 with TRBJ2-5; a possible D gene is TRBD2 (6 bases). Trimming removed 3 bases from V and 4 bases from J, with 9 bases in between. Per germline, CDR1 DFQATT and CDR2 SNEGSKA (reference sequence). CDR3 length equals 12 residues. Here the CDR3 DNA reads TGCAGTGCTAGTCAGGGAGGAGAGACCCAGTACTTC. Translated, it gives CSASQGGETQYF.

This chain uses TRBV6-4 with TRBJ1-5; TRBD1 might be the D (6 bases). The V and J ends lost 8 bases and 3 bases respectively, with 17 bases between them. The CDR3 contains 15 residues. Germline V gene sequence: CDR1 MRHNA, CDR2 SNTAGT. CDR3 in amino acids: CASRPSTGANQPQHF. The CDR3 region has the DNA TGTGCCAGCCGCCCCAGTACGGGGGCCAATCAGCCCCAGCATTTT.

This chain links TRBV10-2 with TRBJ2-1; D is uncertain. Germline CDR1 WSHSY, CDR2 SAAADI. There are 16 residues in the CDR3. V shed 5 bases and J shed 0 bases, with 14 bases lying between them. The CDR3 sequence: CASSYRATSSYNEQFF. CDR3 DNA sequence: TGCGCCAGCAGTTACCGGGCGACGAGCTCCTACAATGAGCAGTTCTTC.

Ten or more counts support this clonotype. V gene TRBV5-1 combines with J gene TRBJ2-1, with D hard to call. The CDR3 is made up of 12 amino acids. The V and J ends lost 5 bases and 5 bases respectively, with 8 bases between them. Germline CDR1 is SGHRS and CDR2 is YFSETQ. DNA of the CDR3: TGCGCCAGCAGGGGCCTAAACAATGAGCAGTTCTTC. Translating gives CASRGLNNEQFF.

In this sample, this clonotype turned up many times. The chain couples TRBV20-1 to TRBJ1-5, with a possible D match to TRBD1 (5 bases). Germline V lookup: CDR1 DFQATT, CDR2 SNEGSKA (reference sequence). The CDR3 has 13 residues. Trimming removed 3 bases at V and 3 bases at J, with 9 bases between. The chain's CDR3 is CSASPRVNQPQHF. CDR3 nucleotides: TGCAGTGCTAGTCCCAGGGTCAATCAGCCCCAGCATTTT.

Many counts were recorded for this clonotype. J is TRBJ2-1 and V is TRBV20-1, with D perhaps TRBD1 (6 bases). Germline V gene data show CDR1 as DFQATT and CDR2 as SNEGSKA (reference sequence). The length of the CDR3 is 13 residues. Between the trimmed V and J ends, which lost 3 bases and 7 bases, there was a span of 13 bases. CDR3 bases: TGCAGTGCTAGTAGGGGGATAAGGAATGAGCAGTTCTTC. Translation gives CSASRGIRNEQFF.

This clonotype was seen at least ten times. The chain recombines TRBV20-1 with TRBJ2-1, with TRBD2 identical over 8 bases. CDR1 and CDR2 from the germline V gene are DFQATT and SNEGSKA (reference sequence). The CDR3 has 14 residues. J lost 2 bases, V lost 5 bases, and 5 bases had no gene match. This CDR3 is CSAADGRAYNEQFF. The CDR3 coding sequence is TGCAGTGCTGCGGACGGGAGGGCCTACAATGAGCAGTTCTTC.

This clonotype was seen more than once but under ten times. V usage is TRBV15 and J usage is TRBJ2-5; D assignment may be TRBD1 or TRBD2 (5 bases each). Germline V gene data show CDR1 as LNHNV and CDR2 as YYDKDF (reference sequence). The CDR3 covers 16 residues. V lost 4 bases and J lost 0, with 15 bases in between. The CDR3 region is CATSNPRDLYQETQYF. CDR3 DNA: TGTGCCACCAGCAACCCTCGGGACCTATACCAAGAGACCCAGTACTTC.

Ten or more counts support this clonotype. V usage is TRBV20-1 and J usage is TRBJ2-5; 13 bases agree with TRBD2. V lost 0 bases and J lost 7; bases outside the gene matches: 11. This CDR3 is built from 17 residues. Germline CDR1 and CDR2: DFQATT and SNEGSKA (reference sequence). In DNA form, the CDR3 reads TGCAGTGCTAGAGATGGACTAGCGGGGGCCGAAGGCGGGACCCAGTACTTC. Its translation is CSARDGLAGAEGGTQYF.